This section outlines one T cell receptor (beta chain) sequence together with its context. Antigen: not known. The PCR was carried out with 60 Vbeta primers and 13 Jbeta primers. TCRdb keeps only in-frame clones here, not all; method: immunoSEQ multiplex PCR. The sample lists 140,000 or so clones, around two thirds occurring once. Germline lookup yields CDR1 PRHDT and CDR2 FYEKMQ (reference sequence). The CDR3 covers 11 residues. The data are from a study of cytomegalovirus exposure and HLA in healthy donors. General study points: Highest at DRB1 and lowest at HLA-C, TCR association rates differed among HLA loci in a later analysis.

The TCR comes from a man aged 18 to 29 in good health and CMV-seropositive. What was sequenced was PBMCs. This chain connects TRBV13 to TRBJ2-5; no clear D. The DNA end lines up better with TRBJ2-7; the J call may be wrong. CDR3 sequence (DNA): TGTGCCAGCAGCCACGCGTACGAGCAGTACTTC. Translation gives CASSHAYEQYF.